A selection of T cell receptor beta chains follows, all from one sample in a study of persistence of HIV-infected CD4 T cells. Antigens for these TCRs are unknown. Using immunoSEQ multiplex PCR, the repertoire was profiled, and TCRdb retains in-frame clones only, with some absent. The sample carries about 33,000 clones, about 80% recorded once. The specimen comprised CD4+ T cells sorted from PBMCs after roughly 20-hour stimulation, sampled from a patient who received antiretroviral therapy. These receptors all come from an adult woman with HIV who was CMV-seropositive. The CDR3 runs from the conserved cysteine through the conserved F or W. A D gene is named only where the DNA matches it firmly. Part of the rows lack a size; the others show once, few, many or a class for expanded clones.

d_gene	v_gene	j_gene	abundance	CDR3nt	CDR3aa
TRBD1	TRBV28	TRBJ1-1	few	TGTGCCGCGAGGGGGCGGATCACTGAAGCTTTCTTT	CAARGRITEAFF
.	TRBV11-3	TRBJ2-1	.	TGTGCCAGCAGTCAGACCGGGGAGCAGTTCTTC	CASSQTGEQFF
.	TRBV2	TRBJ1-5	.	TGTGCCACCCTCGGGACCGGGAATCAGCCCCAGCATTTT	CATLGTGNQPQHF
.	TRBV4-1	TRBJ2-3	once	TGCGCCAGCAGCCAAGATTCAGGAAGGGGCACAGATACGCAGTATTTT	CASSQDSGRGTDTQYF
.	TRBV7-2	TRBJ2-3	.	TGTGCCAGCAGCTCTGGGACTGCAGATACGCAGTATTTT	CASSSGTADTQYF
TRBD1	TRBV7-8	TRBJ2-5	.	TGTGCCAGCAGCCCAGGACAGGGGGCTGGGGGGGAGACCCAGTACTTC	CASSPGQGAGGETQYF
TRBD1	TRBV19	TRBJ1-6	.	TGTGCCAGTAGTATTCGGGGGACAGGGGGCGCCGGGGGTTCACCCCTCCACTTT	CASSIRGTGGAGGSPLHF
.	TRBV4-3	TRBJ1-5	.	TGCGCCAGCAGCCAGGCCACAAATCAGCCCCAGCATTTT	CASSQATNQPQHF
TRBD1	TRBV19	TRBJ2-5	.	TGTGCCAGTAGTCCTCCAGGGGGTGGCCAAGAGACCCAGTACTTC	CASSPPGGGQETQYF
.	TRBV7-8	TRBJ1-3	.	TGTGCCAGCAGCTTAGAGACTCTCTCTGGAAACACCATATATTTT	CASSLETLSGNTIYF
TRBD1	TRBV19	TRBJ2-7	.	TGTGCCAGTAGTATTGGGACAGAATACGAGCAGTACTTC	CASSIGTEYEQYF
.	TRBV19	TRBJ2-5	.	TGTGCCAGTAGTATGGGCAGGGCTGAGACCCAGTACTTC	CASSMGRAETQYF
.	TRBV14	TRBJ2-7	.	TGTGCCAGCAGCCAAGATAGGGGATACGAGCAGTACTTC	CASSQDRGYEQYF
.	TRBV7-3	TRBJ2-1	few	TGTGCCAGCAGCAAACAGGGAAGAAGGGGCAATGAGCAGTTCTTC	CASSKQGRRGNEQFF
.	TRBV30	TRBJ1-1	.	TGTGCCTGGAGCCGATCGAACACTGAAGCTTTCTTT	CAWSRSNTEAFF
TRBD1	TRBV2	TRBJ2-6	.	TGTGCCAGCAGTGGGGGACAGACCCCCTACTCTGGGGCCAACGTCCTGACTTTC	CASSGGQTPYSGANVLTF
TRBD2	TRBV10-1	TRBJ2-1	.	TGCGCCAGCACTTGGACTAGCGGGAGGGATACAAAGGGCAATGAGCAGTTCTTC	CASTWTSGRDTKGNEQFF
.	TRBV7-2	TRBJ1-2	.	TGTGCCAGCAGCTACAGACAGGCTAACTATGGCTACACCTTC	CASSYRQANYGYTF
.	TRBV6-5	TRBJ2-7	.	TGTGCCAGCAGGAAACGGGGCGCTTACGAGCAGTACTTC	CASRKRGAYEQYF
.	TRBV7-2	TRBJ2-7	.	TGTGCCAGCAGACCGGACAGTGGGGAGCAGTACTTC	CASRPDSGEQYF
TRBD1	TRBV6-1	TRBJ1-2	.	TGTGCCAGCAGTGAGCCCGCCTACTTTCGACAGGGTACCTTC	CASSEPAYFRQGTF
TRBD1	TRBV10-2	TRBJ2-5	.	TGCGCCAGCAGTGAGACAGGGGGGAAGGGGACCCAGTACTTC	CASSETGGKGTQYF
TRBD2	TRBV18	TRBJ2-1	.	TGTGCCAGCTCGCCCCGATCTAGCGGGAGGGACAATGAGCAGTTCTTC	CASSPRSSGRDNEQFF
.	TRBV19	TRBJ2-1	.	TGTGCCAGTAGTATTGACGGAATGACTATCTACAATGAGCAGTTCTTC	CASSIDGMTIYNEQFF
TRBD1	TRBV28	TRBJ1-2	.	TGTGCCAGCAGTTGGGGTTTGACAGGGGGGACCATTAACTATGGCTACACCTTC	CASSWGLTGGTINYGYTF
TRBD1	TRBV6-5	TRBJ1-1	few	TGTGCCAGCAGCCGTGGACAGGGGAACACTGAAGCTTTCTTT	CASSRGQGNTEAFF
.	TRBV27	TRBJ1-1	few	TGTGCCAGCAGTAGTCATTCTGGGACGGGTAGAGCTTTCTTT	CASSSHSGTGRAFF
TRBD2	TRBV3-1/TRBV3-2	TRBJ2-4	.	TGTGCCAGCAGCCAAGCCGCGGGAGTGTCTTCTGGAACCAAAAACATTCAGTACTTC	CASSQAAGVSSGTKNIQYF
.	TRBV29-1	TRBJ1-2	.	TGCAGCGTTGCAGTGGTGGGCGGAGGGGGCTACACCTTC	CSVAVVGGGGYTF
.	TRBV11-3	TRBJ2-7	.	TGTGCCAGCAGCTTAAACTCAGGGAGGACCTACGAGCAGTACTTC	CASSLNSGRTYEQYF
TRBD1	TRBV27	TRBJ2-5	once	TGTGCCAGCAGCCCCGGGACAGGGGTACAAGAGACCCAGTACTTC	CASSPGTGVQETQYF
TRBD1	TRBV7-6	TRBJ2-3	.	TGTGCCAGCAGCAGTCCCGGGACAGGGACTTATACGCAGTATTTT	CASSSPGTGTYTQYF
.	TRBV14	TRBJ2-6	.	TGTGCCAGCAGCCAAGATGGGGCCCTTTTCGGGGCCAACGTCCTGACTTTC	CASSQDGALFGANVLTF
.	TRBV6-5	TRBJ1-1	few	TGTGCCAGCACCCGAGGGGAAGCTTTCTTT	CASTRGEAFF
TRBD1	TRBV19	TRBJ1-5	.	TGTGCCAGTAGTGTGGCGACAGGGGTTGATCAGCCCCAGCATTTT	CASSVATGVDQPQHF
.	TRBV5-6	TRBJ2-3	.	TGTGCCAGCAGCTTGGGGTACAGGGCAGATACGCAGTATTTT	CASSLGYRADTQYF
.	TRBV12-3/TRBV12-4	TRBJ1-2	.	TGTGCCAGCAGTACGCTGGGGGGCTACACCTTC	CASSTLGGYTF
.	TRBV18	TRBJ2-5	.	TGTGCCAGCTCACCCCCCGGGATTCAGCGAAAAGAGACCCAGTACTTC	CASSPPGIQRKETQYF
.	TRBV28	TRBJ1-4	.	TGTGCCAGCAGGGGACAAAATGAAAAACTGTTTTTT	CASRGQNEKLFF
TRBD1	TRBV27	TRBJ1-6	once	TGTGCCAGCAGTCCCTCGGGACAGAGCTCCTATAATTCACCCCTCCACTTT	CASSPSGQSSYNSPLHF
.	TRBV15	TRBJ1-2	.	TGTGCCACCAGCCCGGACGGAGACTATGGCTACACCTTC	CATSPDGDYGYTF
.	TRBV6-5	TRBJ2-1	.	TGTGCCAGCAGTTACCTTACAGGGCCGCTCTACAATGAGCAGTTCTTC	CASSYLTGPLYNEQFF
.	TRBV4-1	TRBJ1-1	.	TGCGCCAGCAGCCAAGATCTCTCCGGGGGGCGGGACACTGAAGCTTTCTTT	CASSQDLSGGRDTEAFF
.	TRBV18	TRBJ1-6	.	TGTGCCAGCTCACCCCGAGGGGAGGGTAATTCACCCCTCCACTTT	CASSPRGEGNSPLHF
.	TRBV10-3	TRBJ1-5	.	TGTGCCATCAGTGAGTCGGTACAGCAGAATCAGCCCCAGCATTTT	CAISESVQQNQPQHF
.	TRBV6-2/TRBV6-3	TRBJ1-2	.	TGTGCCAGCAGTTACTATGGGTCCGGCGGCTACACCTTC	CASSYYGSGGYTF
.	TRBV6-2/TRBV6-3	TRBJ2-7	.	TGTGCCAGCAGTCTCATCCATTTAGGCACCTACGAGCAGTACTTC	CASSLIHLGTYEQYF
TRBD2	TRBV6-2/TRBV6-3	TRBJ2-7	.	TGTGCCAGCAGTAAAGGGGCGCTAGCGGGTTCCTACGAGCAGTACTTC	CASSKGALAGSYEQYF
.	TRBV5-1	TRBJ2-5	.	TGCGCCAGCAGCTTGGAAGCCTTGGGGGTCCAAGAGACCCAGTACTTC	CASSLEALGVQETQYF
TRBD1	TRBV5-1	TRBJ1-1	medium-sized	TGCGCCAGCAGCCCTCAGACAGGGAGGGCTGAAGCTTTCTTT	CASSPQTGRAEAFF
.	TRBV5-4	TRBJ1-6	few	TGTGCCAGCAGCTTGAGGGCACCGGGAAATTCACCCCTCCACTTT	CASSLRAPGNSPLHF